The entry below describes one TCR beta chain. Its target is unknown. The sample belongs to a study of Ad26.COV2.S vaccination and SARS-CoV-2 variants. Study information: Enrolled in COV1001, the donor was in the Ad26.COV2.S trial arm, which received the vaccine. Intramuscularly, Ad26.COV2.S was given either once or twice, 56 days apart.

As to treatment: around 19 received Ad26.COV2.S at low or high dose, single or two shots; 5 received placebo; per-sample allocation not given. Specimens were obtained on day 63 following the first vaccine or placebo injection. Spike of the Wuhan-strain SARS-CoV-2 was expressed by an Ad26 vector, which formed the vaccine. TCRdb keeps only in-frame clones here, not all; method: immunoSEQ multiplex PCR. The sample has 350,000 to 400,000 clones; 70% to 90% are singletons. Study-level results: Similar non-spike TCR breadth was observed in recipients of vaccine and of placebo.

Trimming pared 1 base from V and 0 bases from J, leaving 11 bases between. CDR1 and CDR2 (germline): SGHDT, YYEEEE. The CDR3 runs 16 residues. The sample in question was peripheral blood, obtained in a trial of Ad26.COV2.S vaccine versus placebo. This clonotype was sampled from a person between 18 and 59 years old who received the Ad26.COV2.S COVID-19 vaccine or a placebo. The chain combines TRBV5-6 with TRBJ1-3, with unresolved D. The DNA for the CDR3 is TGTGCCAGCAGCTTGAAAACGGCCTACTCTGGAAACACCATATATTTT. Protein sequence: CASSLKTAYSGNTIYF.